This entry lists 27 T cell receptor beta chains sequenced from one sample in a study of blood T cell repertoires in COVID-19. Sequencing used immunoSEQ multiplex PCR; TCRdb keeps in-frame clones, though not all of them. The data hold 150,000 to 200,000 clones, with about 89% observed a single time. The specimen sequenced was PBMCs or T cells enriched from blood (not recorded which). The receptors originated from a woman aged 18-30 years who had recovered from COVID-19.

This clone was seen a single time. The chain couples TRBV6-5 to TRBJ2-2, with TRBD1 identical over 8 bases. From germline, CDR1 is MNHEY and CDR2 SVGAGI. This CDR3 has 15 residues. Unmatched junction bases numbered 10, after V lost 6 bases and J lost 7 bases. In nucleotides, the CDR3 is TGTGCCAGCAGACGGCAGGGGGCGCTTATCGGGGAGCTGTTTTTT. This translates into CASRRQGALIGELFF.

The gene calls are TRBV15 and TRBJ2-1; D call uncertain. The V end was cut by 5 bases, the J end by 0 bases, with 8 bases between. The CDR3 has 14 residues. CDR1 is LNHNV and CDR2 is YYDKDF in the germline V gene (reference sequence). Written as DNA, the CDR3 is TGTGCCACCAGCTTCCCCCTCTCCTACAATGAGCAGTTCTTC. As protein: CATSFPLSYNEQFF. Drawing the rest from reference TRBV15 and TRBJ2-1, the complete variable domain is DAMVIQNPRYQVTQFGKPVTLSCSQTLNHNVMYWYQQKSSQAPKLLFHYYDKDFNNEADTPDNFQSRRPNTSFCFLDIRSPGLGDTAMYLCATSFPLSYNEQFFGPGTRLTVL.

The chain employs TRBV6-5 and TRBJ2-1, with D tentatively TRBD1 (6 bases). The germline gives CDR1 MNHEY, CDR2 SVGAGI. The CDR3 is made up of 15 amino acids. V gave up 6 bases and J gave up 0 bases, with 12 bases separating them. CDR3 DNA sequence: TGTGCCAGCAGGGGGGCAGGGAGCTCCTACAATGAGCAGTTCTTC. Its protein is CASRGAGSSYNEQFF.

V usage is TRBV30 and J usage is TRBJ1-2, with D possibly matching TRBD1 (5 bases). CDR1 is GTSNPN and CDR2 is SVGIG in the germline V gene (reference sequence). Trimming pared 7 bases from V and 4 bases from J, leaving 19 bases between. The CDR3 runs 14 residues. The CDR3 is CASPLQGNLYGYTF. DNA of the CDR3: TGTGCCTCCCCACTGCAGGGAAACCTCTATGGCTACACCTTC.

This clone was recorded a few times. CDR3 DNA sequence: TGTGCCAGCAGCTCGCTAGCGGGAGGGGCCGATGAGCAGTTCTTC. Protein sequence: CASSSLAGGADEQFF. This chain uses TRBV7-9 with TRBJ2-1; TRBD2 matches at 12 bases. The CDR3 has 15 amino acids. V trimming: 4 bases; J trimming: 8 bases; junction bases outside the gene matches: 6. Germline V gene sequence: CDR1 SEHNR, CDR2 FQNEAQ (reference sequence).

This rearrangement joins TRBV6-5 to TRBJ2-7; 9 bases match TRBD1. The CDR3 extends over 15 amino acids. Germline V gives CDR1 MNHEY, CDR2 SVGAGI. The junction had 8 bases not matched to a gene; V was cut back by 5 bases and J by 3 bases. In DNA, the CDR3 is TGTGCCAGCAGTCCAGACAGGGGGAGAAACTACGAGCAGTACTTC. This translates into CASSPDRGRNYEQYF.

CDR3 DNA: TGTGCCAGCAGCCATTCTACCCGGACAGGATCGTACGAGCAGTACTTC. Translation: CASSHSTRTGSYEQYF. The chain links TRBV9 to TRBJ2-7; 7 bases are shared with TRBD1. With V trimmed by 4 bases and J by 4 bases, 14 bases remained unmatched. This CDR3 is 16 amino acids long. Germline CDR1 is SGDLS and CDR2 is YYNGEE.

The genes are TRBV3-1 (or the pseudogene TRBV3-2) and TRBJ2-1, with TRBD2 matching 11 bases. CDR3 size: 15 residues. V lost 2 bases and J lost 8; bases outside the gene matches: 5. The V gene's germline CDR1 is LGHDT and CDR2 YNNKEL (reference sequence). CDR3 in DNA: TGTGCCAGCAGCCAATTAGCGGGAGGGCCAGATGAGCAGTTCTTC. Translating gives CASSQLAGGPDEQFF.

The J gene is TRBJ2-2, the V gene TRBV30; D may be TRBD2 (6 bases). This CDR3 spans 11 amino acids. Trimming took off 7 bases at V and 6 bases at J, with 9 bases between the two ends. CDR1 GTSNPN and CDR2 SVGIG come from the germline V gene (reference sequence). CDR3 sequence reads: CAYGGAGELFF. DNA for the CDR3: TGTGCCTACGGAGGGGCCGGGGAGCTGTTTTTT.

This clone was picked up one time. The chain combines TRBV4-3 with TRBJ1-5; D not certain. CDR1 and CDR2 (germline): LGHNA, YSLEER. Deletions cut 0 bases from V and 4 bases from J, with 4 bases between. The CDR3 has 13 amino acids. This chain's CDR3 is CASSQDRNQPQHF. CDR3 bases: TGCGCCAGCAGCCAAGACAGAAATCAGCCCCAGCATTTT.

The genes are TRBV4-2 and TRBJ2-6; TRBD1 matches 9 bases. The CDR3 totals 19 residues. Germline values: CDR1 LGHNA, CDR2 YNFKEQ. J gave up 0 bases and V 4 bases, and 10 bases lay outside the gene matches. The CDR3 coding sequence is TGTGCCAGCAGCCGGGCCCACACGACAGGGGGCTCTGGGGCCAACGTCCTGACTTTC. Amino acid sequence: CASSRAHTTGGSGANVLTF.

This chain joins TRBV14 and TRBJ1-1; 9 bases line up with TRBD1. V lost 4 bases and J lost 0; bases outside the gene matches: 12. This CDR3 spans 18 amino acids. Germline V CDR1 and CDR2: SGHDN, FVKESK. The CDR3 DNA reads TGTGCCAGCAGCCTAATTTCCGGACAGGGGACCATGAACACTGAAGCTTTCTTT. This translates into CASSLISGQGTMNTEAFF.

DNA of the CDR3: TGTGCCAGCAGCCAAGGACAGGGGGCGAGTTCCTTTTACGAGCAGTACTTC. Amino acid sequence: CASSQGQGASSFYEQYF. The chain carries TRBV13 and TRBJ2-7; 11 bases map to TRBD1. This CDR3 comprises 17 residues. The V gene end was trimmed by 5 bases and the J gene end by 4 bases; junction bases not matched to a gene: 13. Germline V lookup: CDR1 PRHDT, CDR2 FYEKMQ (reference sequence). The full variable domain, with the rest looked up from reference TRBV13 and TRBJ2-7, is AAGVIQSPRHLIKEKRETATLKCYPIPRHDTVYWYQQGPGQDPQFLISFYEKMQSDKGSIPDRFSAQQFSDYHSELNMSSLELGDSALYFCASSQGQGASSFYEQYFGPGTRLTVT.

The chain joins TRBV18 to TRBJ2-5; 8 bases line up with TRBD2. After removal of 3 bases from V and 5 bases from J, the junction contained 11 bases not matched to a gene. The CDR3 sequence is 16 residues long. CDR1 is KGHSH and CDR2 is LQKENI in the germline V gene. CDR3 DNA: TGTGCCAGCTCACCGGTCGGCGGGAGGTTTGGGGAGACCCAGTACTTC. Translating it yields CASSPVGGRFGETQYF.

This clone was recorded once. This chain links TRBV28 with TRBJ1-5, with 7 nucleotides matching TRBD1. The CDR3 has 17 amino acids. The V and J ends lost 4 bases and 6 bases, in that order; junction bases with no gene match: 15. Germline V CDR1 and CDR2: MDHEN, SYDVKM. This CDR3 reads CASSYTGRQGGIQPQHF. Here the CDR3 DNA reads TGTGCCAGCAGTTATACGGGGAGGCAGGGGGGTATTCAGCCCCAGCATTTT.

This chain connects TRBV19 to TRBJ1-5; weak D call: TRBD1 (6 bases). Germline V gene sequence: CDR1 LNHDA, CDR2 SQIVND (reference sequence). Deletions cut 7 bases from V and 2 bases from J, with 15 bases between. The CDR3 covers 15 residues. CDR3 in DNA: TGTGCCAGTACCCAACAGGGTTTCGGCAATCAGCCCCAGCATTTT. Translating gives CASTQQGFGNQPQHF. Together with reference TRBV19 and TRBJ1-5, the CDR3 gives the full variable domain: DGGITQSPKYLFRKEGQNVTLSCEQNLNHDAMYWYRQDPGQGLRLIYYSQIVNDFQKGDIAEGYSVSREKKESFPLTVTSAQKNPTAFYLCASTQQGFGNQPQHFGDGTRLSIL.

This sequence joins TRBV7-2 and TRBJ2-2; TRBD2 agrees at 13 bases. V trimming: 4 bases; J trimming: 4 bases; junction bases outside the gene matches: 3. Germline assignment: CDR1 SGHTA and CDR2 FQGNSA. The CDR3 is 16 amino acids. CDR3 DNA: TGTGCCAGCAGCTCCCGACTAGCGGGAGGCACCGGGGAGCTGTTTTTT. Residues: CASSSRLAGGTGELFF.

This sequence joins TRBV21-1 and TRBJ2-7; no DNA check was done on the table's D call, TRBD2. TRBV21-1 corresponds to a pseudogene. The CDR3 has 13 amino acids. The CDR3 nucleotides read TGTGCCAGCTCCCCCTCTGGAGCCTACGAGCAGTACTTC. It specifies CASSPSGAYEQYF.

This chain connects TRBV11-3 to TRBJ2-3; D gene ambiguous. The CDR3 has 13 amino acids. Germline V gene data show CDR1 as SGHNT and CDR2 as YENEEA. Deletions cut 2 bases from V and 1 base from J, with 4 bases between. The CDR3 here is CASSLLGTDTQYF. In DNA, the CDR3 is TGTGCCAGCAGCTTACTAGGCACAGATACGCAGTATTTT. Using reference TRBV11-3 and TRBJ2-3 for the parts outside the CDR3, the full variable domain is EAGVVQSPRYKIIEKKQPVAFWCNPISGHNTLYWYLQNLGQGPELLIRYENEEAVDDSQLPKDRFSAERLKGVDSTLKIQPAELGDSAVYLCASSLLGTDTQYFGPGTRLTVL.

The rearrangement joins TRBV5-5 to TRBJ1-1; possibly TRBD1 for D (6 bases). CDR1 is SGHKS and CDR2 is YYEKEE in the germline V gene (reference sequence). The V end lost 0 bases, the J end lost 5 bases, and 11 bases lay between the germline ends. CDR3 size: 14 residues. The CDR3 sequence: CASSLGYRDTEAFF. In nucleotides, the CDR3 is TGTGCCAGCAGCTTGGGCTACAGGGATACTGAAGCTTTCTTT.

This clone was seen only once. The CDR3 loop is CASTSSGITFEQYF. In nucleotides, the CDR3 is TGTGCCAGCACTTCTAGCGGGATTACGTTCGAGCAGTACTTC. J is TRBJ2-7 and V is TRBV28; TRBD2 matches 9 bases. The CDR3 consists of 14 residues. Trimming cost V 7 bases and J 6 bases; bases outside gene matches: 10. Germline lookup yields CDR1 MDHEN and CDR2 SYDVKM.

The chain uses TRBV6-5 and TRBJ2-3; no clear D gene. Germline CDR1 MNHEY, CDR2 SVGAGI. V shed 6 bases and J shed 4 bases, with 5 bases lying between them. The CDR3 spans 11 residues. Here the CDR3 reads CASRRSDTQYF. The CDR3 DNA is TGTGCCAGCAGGAGATCAGATACGCAGTATTTT.

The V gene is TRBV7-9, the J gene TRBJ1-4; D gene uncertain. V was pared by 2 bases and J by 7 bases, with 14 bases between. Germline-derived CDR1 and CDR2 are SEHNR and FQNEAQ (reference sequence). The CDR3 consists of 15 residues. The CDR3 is CASSLSGFGGEKLFF. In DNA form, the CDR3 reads TGTGCCAGCAGCTTATCAGGATTTGGTGGTGAAAAACTGTTTTTT.

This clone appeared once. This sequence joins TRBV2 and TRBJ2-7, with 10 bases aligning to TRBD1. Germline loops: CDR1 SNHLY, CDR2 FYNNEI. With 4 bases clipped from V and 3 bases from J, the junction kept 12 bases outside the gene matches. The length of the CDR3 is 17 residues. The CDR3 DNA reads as TGTGCCAGCAGTGCGGGCAGACAGGGGGCTACGATCTACGAGCAGTACTTC. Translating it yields CASSAGRQGATIYEQYF.

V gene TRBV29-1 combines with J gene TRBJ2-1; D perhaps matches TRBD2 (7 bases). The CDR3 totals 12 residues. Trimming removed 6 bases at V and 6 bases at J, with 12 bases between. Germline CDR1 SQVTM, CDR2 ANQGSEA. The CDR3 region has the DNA TGCAGCGTGAGGGGGGGAGTCAATGAGCAGTTCTTC. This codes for CSVRGGVNEQFF.

The CDR3 region is CASSHLGQGDGNTIYF. In DNA, the CDR3 is TGTGCCAGCAGCCACCTGGGACAGGGGGACGGAAACACCATATATTTT. This rearrangement joins TRBV14 to TRBJ1-3; 11 bases align to TRBD1. The J segment lost 4 bases and the V segment lost 3 bases, leaving 5 bases of the junction unmatched. The CDR3 spans 16 residues. Germline V CDR1 and CDR2: SGHDN, FVKESK. The variable domain in full, completed from reference TRBV14 and TRBJ1-3, reads EAGVTQFPSHSVIEKGQTVTLRCDPISGHDNLYWYRRVMGKEIKFLLHFVKESKQDESGMPNNRFLAERTGGTYSTLKVQPAELEDSGVYFCASSHLGQGDGNTIYFGEGSWLTVV.

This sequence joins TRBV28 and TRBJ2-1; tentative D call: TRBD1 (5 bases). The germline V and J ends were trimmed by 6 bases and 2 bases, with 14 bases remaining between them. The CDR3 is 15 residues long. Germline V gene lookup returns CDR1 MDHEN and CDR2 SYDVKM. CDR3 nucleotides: TGTGCCAGCAGCCCTGACAGAGAGGCCTACAATGAGCAGTTCTTC. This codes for CASSPDREAYNEQFF.